This T cell receptor (beta chain) comes out of a study of blood T cell repertoires in COVID-19. Study-wide background: The United States, Italy and Spain provided the acute and convalescent COVID-19 samples.

The protocol was immunoSEQ multiplex PCR, while the TCRdb copy is restricted to in-frame clones and leaves out a portion. The sample records over 200,000 clones, 80% to 85% being singletons. The germline V gene has CDR1 LNHDA and CDR2 SQIVND (reference sequence). The CDR3 runs 15 residues. V was clipped by 5 bases and J by 1 base; unmatched bases: 2. The V and J genes are TRBV19 and TRBJ2-6; 7 nucleotides line up with TRBD1. Sequencing was performed on peripheral blood. The TCR originated in a human donor in a cohort sampled during active COVID-19. CDR3 residues: CASSSTGSGANVLTF. In DNA form, the CDR3 reads TGTGCCAGTAGTTCGACAGGGTCTGGGGCCAACGTCCTGACTTTC. Complete variable domain (other parts from reference TRBV19 and TRBJ2-6): DGGITQSPKYLFRKEGQNVTLSCEQNLNHDAMYWYRQDPGQGLRLIYYSQIVNDFQKGDIAEGYSVSREKKESFPLTVTSAQKNPTAFYLCASSSTGSGANVLTFGAGSRLTVL.